The clone carrying this T cell receptor (beta chain) was seen repeatedly, ten times or more. Coverage ceases 3 residues before the CDR3 finishes, and the germline J gene fills in the end. The assay was immunoSEQ multiplex PCR, and TCRdb's table has in-frame clones only and misses some. The sample contains some 28,000 clones, none of them singletons. This CDR3 contains 13 residues. The V end lost 6 bases, the J end lost 5 bases, and 11 bases lay between the germline ends. CDR1 and CDR2 from the germline V gene are SGDLS and YYNGEE. The sample is drawn from a study of T cell clonality in common variable immunodeficiency.

The V gene is TRBV9, the J gene TRBJ1-4; possible D gene TRBD1, 5 bases. The receptor was derived from a person aged 18 to 69 in good health. Specimen: peripheral blood mononuclear cells. The CDR3 is CASNTGLNEKLFF. The sequenced part of the CDR3 DNA is TGTGCCAGCAATACAGGATTAAATGAAAAA.